This is a list of T cell receptor beta chains from one sample in a study of T cells in Graves' hyperthyroidism and ophthalmopathy. TCRdb processed the multiplex PCR reads anew with MiXCR; each CDR3 protein has one entry. In the table there are around 580,000 distinct CDR3 sequences, under 60% of which are singletons. Sample: peripheral blood or thyroid tissue (not recorded which). All receptors derive from a woman aged 18-29 years with Graves' hyperthyroidism. Each CDR3 is given with its conserved first and last residue. A D gene is named only where the DNA matches it firmly. Rows give clone size only sometimes, using once, few, many, or a class for an expanded clone.

-	TRBV30	TRBJ1-1	-	CAWSVINTEAFF	TGTGCCTGGAGTGTAATCAACACTGAAGCTTTCTTT
-	TRBV18	TRBJ2-5	-	CASPPWGSWPFQTQYF	TGTGCCAGCCCTCCTTGGGGTTCATGGCCCTTTCAGACCCAGTACTTC
TRBD1	TRBV4-3	TRBJ2-7	many	CASSQVQGASAEQYF	TGCGCCAGCAGCCAAGTCCAGGGGGCATCGGCCGAGCAGTACTTC
TRBD2	TRBV7-9	TRBJ2-5	-	CASSFQAGVRETQYF	TGTGCCAGCAGCTTTCAAGCGGGAGTGCGGGAGACCCAGTACTTC
-	TRBV12-5	TRBJ2-2	-	CASGLVLGSQTGPGELFF	TGTGCTAGTGGTTTGGTACTAGGGTCACAAACGGGCCCAGGGGAGCTGTTTTTT
TRBD1	TRBV5-1	TRBJ1-2	-	CASSTGQGSGYTF	TGCGCCAGCAGCACGGGACAGGGAAGTGGCTACACCTTC
TRBD1	TRBV7-4	TRBJ2-2	-	CASSHRSEGGPGELFF	TGTGCCAGCAGCCACAGAAGTGAAGGGGGCCCCGGGGAGCTGTTTTTT
-	TRBV20-1	TRBJ2-3	few	CSARVTNTDTQYF	TGCAGTGCTAGAGTCACGAACACAGATACGCAGTATTTT
TRBD2	TRBV6-1	TRBJ2-7	many	CASGKTSGNYEQYF	TGTGCCAGCGGAAAGACTAGCGGGAACTACGAGCAGTACTTC
-	TRBV27	TRBJ1-1	many	CASSLFMNTEAFF	TGTGCCAGCAGCTTATTTATGAACACTGAAGCTTTCTTT
-	TRBV29-1	TRBJ1-2	once	CSVENRVYGYTF	TGCAGCGTTGAGAACAGGGTCTATGGCTACACCTTC
TRBD1	TRBV20-1	TRBJ1-5	many	CSATDRGRPGIGWNQPQHF	TGCAGTGCTACGGACAGGGGGCGCCCAGGGATCGGGTGGAATCAGCCCCAGCATTTT
-	TRBV7-2	TRBJ2-7	many	CASSRGVSYEQYF	TGTGCCAGCAGCAGAGGGGTCTCCTACGAGCAGTACTTC
TRBD1	TRBV29-1	TRBJ2-7	many	CSVGQVDYEQYF	TGCAGCGTGGGACAGGTTGACTACGAGCAGTACTTC
TRBD1	TRBV6-5	TRBJ2-7	many	CASSQTGGVSFYEQYF	TGTGCCAGCAGCCAAACAGGGGGCGTTTCTTTCTACGAGCAGTACTTC
-	TRBV12-3/TRBV12-4	TRBJ2-5	many	CASSFSPRPGETQYF	TGTGCCAGCAGTTTCTCTCCGAGACCAGGAGAGACCCAGTACTTC
-	TRBV9	TRBJ2-3	once	CASSVGSQGPRTDTQYF	TGTGCCAGCAGCGTAGGGTCCCAGGGGCCCCGCACAGATACGCAGTATTTT